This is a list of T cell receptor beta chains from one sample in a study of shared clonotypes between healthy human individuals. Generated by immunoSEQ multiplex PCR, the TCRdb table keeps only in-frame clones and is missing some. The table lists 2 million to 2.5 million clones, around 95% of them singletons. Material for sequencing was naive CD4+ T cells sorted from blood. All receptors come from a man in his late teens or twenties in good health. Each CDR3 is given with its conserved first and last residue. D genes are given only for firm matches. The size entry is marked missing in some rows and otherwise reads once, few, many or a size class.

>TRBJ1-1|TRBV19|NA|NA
TGTGCCAGTAGGGGTCCTGCTGGCGGGGACACTGAAGCTTTCTTT
CASRGPAGGDTEAFF
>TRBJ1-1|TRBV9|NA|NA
TGTGCCAGCAGCGTAGGTACAATGAACACTGAAGCTTTCTTT
CASSVGTMNTEAFF
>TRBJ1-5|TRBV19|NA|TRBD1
TGTGCCAGTACCCAGGGGGTCGGTAGCAATCAGCCCCAGCATTTT
CASTQGVGSNQPQHF
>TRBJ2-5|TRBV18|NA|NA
TGTGCCAGCTCACCGCGACACGGACCTTCGGAGACCCAGTACTTC
CASSPRHGPSETQYF
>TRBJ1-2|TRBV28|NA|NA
TGTGCCAGCCTCACGGGGCCGTGGGAGGGGTTGGTGGACTATGGCTACACCTTC
CASLTGPWEGLVDYGYTF
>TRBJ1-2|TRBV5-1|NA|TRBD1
TGCGCCAGCAGCTTGGGGGACAGGGCATCCTATGGCTACACCTTC
CASSLGDRASYGYTF
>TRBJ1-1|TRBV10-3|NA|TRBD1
TGTGCCATCAGTGAGTCGACAGGGGTGAACACTGAAGCTTTCTTT
CAISESTGVNTEAFF
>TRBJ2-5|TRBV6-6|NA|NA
TGTGCCAGCAGGAGGACTAACGACAGGGCAGAGACCCAGTACTTC
CASRRTNDRAETQYF
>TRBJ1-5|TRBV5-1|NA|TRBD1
TGCGCCAGCAGCTTAACAGGGGGGGCAGGTCAGCCCCAGCATTTT
CASSLTGGAGQPQHF
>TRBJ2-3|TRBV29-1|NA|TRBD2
TGCAGCGCCCAAGCGGGGACAGATACGCAGTATTTT
CSAQAGTDTQYF
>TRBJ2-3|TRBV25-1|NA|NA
TGTGCCAGCAGTGGGGGAGGTCTCGCAGATACGCAGTATTTT
CASSGGGLADTQYF
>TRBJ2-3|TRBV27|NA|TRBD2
TGTGCCAGCAGTTCCCCGGCAGCGGGAGGGCGAGATACGCAGTATTTT
CASSSPAAGGRDTQYF
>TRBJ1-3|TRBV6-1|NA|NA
TGTGCCACCGTGGGGGCTGGAAACACCATATATTTT
CATVGAGNTIYF
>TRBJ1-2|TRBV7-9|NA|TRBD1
TGTGCCAGCAGCTTAGCGGACAGGGAATCGAGAGGCTACACCTTC
CASSLADRESRGYTF
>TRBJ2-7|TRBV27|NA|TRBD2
TGTGCCAGCAGTTTCGGTCTAGCGGGGCTCTACGAGCAGTACTTC
CASSFGLAGLYEQYF
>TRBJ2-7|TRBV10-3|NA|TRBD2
TGTGCCACCAAGACTAGCGGGGACGAGCAGTACTTC
CATKTSGDEQYF
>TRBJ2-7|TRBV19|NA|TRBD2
TGTGCCAGTACCACCACCGGACTAGGGTCCGAGCAGTACTTC
CASTTTGLGSEQYF
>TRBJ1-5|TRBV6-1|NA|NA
TGTGCCAGCCGGGGTTCCAATCAGCCCCAGCATTTT
CASRGSNQPQHF
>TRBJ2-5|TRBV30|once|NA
TGTGCCTGGAGTTACAGGGCAGAGGAGGCCCAGTACTTC
CAWSYRAEEAQYF
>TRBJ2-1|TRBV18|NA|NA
TGTGCCAGCTCAGCGAGCAATGAGCAGTTCTTC
CASSASNEQFF
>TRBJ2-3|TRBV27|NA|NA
TGTGCCAGCGCCAGGGGCACAGATACGCAGTATTTT
CASARGTDTQYF
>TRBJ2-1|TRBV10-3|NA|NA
TGTGCCACCTTCGCGAGAAATGAGCAGTTCTTC
CATFARNEQFF
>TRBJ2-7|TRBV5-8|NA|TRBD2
TGTGCCAGCAGGAGTAGCGGGTACCCCTACGAGCAGTACTTC
CASRSSGYPYEQYF
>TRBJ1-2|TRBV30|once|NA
TGTGCCTGGAGGGACGGCCCGGACTATGGCTACACCTTC
CAWRDGPDYGYTF
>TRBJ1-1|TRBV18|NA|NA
TGTGCCAGCTCACGGGGGGGAGGGATGAGGAGCACTGAAGCTTTCTTT
CASSRGGGMRSTEAFF
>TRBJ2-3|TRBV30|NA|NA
TGTGCCTGGACCGGCAGGGGTAGCACAGATACGCAGTATTTT
CAWTGRGSTDTQYF
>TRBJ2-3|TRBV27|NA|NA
TGTGCCAGCAGTCTTAAGGGGAGAGATACGCAGTATTTT
CASSLKGRDTQYF
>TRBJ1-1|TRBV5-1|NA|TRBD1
TGCGCCAGCAGCTTGGGTGAGGGGGCTGGCACTGAAGCTTTCTTT
CASSLGEGAGTEAFF
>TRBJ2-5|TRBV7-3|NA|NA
TGTGCCAGCAGCCTAAACGGCTACCAAGAGACCCAGTACTTC
CASSLNGYQETQYF
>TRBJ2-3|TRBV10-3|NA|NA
TGTGCCATCAGTGAAGGGGGTCCCGCAGATACGCAGTATTTT
CAISEGGPADTQYF
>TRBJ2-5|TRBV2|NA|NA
TGTGCCAGCAGTGTTAACAGAGAAGAGACCCAGTACTTC
CASSVNREETQYF
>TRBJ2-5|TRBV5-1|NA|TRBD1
TGCGCCAGCAGCCCCTTAGGGACAGGGGGTTTCGACCAAGAGACCCAGTACTTC
CASSPLGTGGFDQETQYF
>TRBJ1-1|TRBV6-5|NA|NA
TGTGCCAGCAGTTACGACGGCAACACTGAAGCTTTCTTT
CASSYDGNTEAFF
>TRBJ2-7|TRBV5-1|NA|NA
TGCGCCAGCAGCTCGGGACCGGGCTACGAGCAGTACTTC
CASSSGPGYEQYF
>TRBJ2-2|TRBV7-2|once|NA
TGTGCCAGCACCCTAGCGACGAACACCGGGGAGCTGTTTTTT
CASTLATNTGELFF
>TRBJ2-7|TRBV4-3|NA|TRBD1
TGCGCCAGCAGCCAAGATTTGACAGGGGCCTACGAGCAGTACTTC
CASSQDLTGAYEQYF
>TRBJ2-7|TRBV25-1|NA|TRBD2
TGTGCCAGCAGTGACCGGGGCGTCGCTAGCGGGGGGGCCTACGAGCAGTACTTC
CASSDRGVASGGAYEQYF
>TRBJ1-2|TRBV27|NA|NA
TGTGCCAGCAGGACAGTTGGTGGCTACACCTTC
CASRTVGGYTF
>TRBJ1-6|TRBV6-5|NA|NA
TGTGCCAGCAGTGCCGGGAGAACTAATTCACCCCTCCACTTT
CASSAGRTNSPLHF
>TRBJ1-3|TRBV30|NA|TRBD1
TGTGCCTGGAGTCCCACCCTGTTAACAGGGGCTGGAAACACCATATATTTT
CAWSPTLLTGAGNTIYF
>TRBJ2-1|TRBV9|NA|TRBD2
TGTGCCAGCAGCGTAGCGAGTAGCGGGAGATTTTTTAAGTTCTTC
CASSVASSGRFFKFF
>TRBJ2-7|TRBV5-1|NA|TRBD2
TGCGCCAGCAGCTTGTATGGCGGGAGGGGCTACGAGCAGTACTTC
CASSLYGGRGYEQYF
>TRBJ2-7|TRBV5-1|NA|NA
TGCGCCAGCAGCTTGACAGGGAACTACGAGCAGTACTTC
CASSLTGNYEQYF